These 14 T cell receptor beta chains were all obtained from the same sample, sequenced in a study of response to subunit inactivated influenza vaccine. Using its own MiXCR run on the RT-PCR reads, TCRdb lists one record per CDR3 protein. The table has 150,000 or so distinct CDR3 sequences, approximately 11% seen once; the top ten hold around 35%. The sequences come from CD8+ T cells sorted from PBMCs, collected around 2 years after vaccination. The receptors were gathered from a man aged 50 to 69 who received an inactivated influenza vaccine.

Ten or more counts support this clonotype. The chain carries TRBV15 and TRBJ2-2, with 8 bases that match TRBD2. The V gene's germline CDR1 is LNHNV and CDR2 YYDKDF (reference sequence). This CDR3 contains 17 residues. V was clipped by 0 bases and J by 0 bases; unmatched bases: 3. CDR3 nucleotides: TGTGCCACCAGCAGAGATCAGACTAGCGCGAACACCGGGGAGCTGTTTTTT. This translates into CATSRDQTSANTGELFF.

This clonotype was seen only a few times. This rearrangement joins TRBV5-1 to TRBJ1-1; D unclear. With 0 bases removed from V and 3 bases from J, the gap between germline ends came to 12 bases. The CDR3 has 15 residues. Germline loops: CDR1 SGHRS, CDR2 YFSETQ. CDR3 coding DNA: TGCGCCAGCAGCTTGGTGAATCCAAGGGACACTGAAGCTTTCTTT. Protein: CASSLVNPRDTEAFF. Full variable domain (outside the CDR3, taken from reference TRBV5-1 and TRBJ1-1): KAGVTQTPRYLIKTRGQQVTLSCSPISGHRSVSWYQQTPGQGLQFLFEYFSETQRNKGNFPGRFSGRQFSNSRSEMNVSTLELGDSALYLCASSLVNPRDTEAFFGQGTRLTVV.

Only a few counts were recorded for this clonotype. This chain joins TRBV29-1 and TRBJ2-1; 9 bases are a match to TRBD2. V lost 7 bases to trimming and J lost 7 bases; unmatched junction nucleotides: 11. The CDR3 sequence is 14 residues long. Per germline, CDR1 SQVTM and CDR2 ANQGSEA. This CDR3 reads CSGEERGVQNEQFF. CDR3 sequence (DNA): TGCAGCGGCGAAGAGCGGGGGGTTCAGAATGAGCAGTTCTTC.

This clonotype turned up a few times. The chain employs TRBV10-2 and TRBJ2-3; possible D gene TRBD1, 5 bases. Trimming removed 3 bases at V and 2 bases at J, with 12 bases between. CDR1 is WSHSY, CDR2 SAAADI, per germline. The length of the CDR3 is 15 residues. CDR3 amino acids: CASSDSPRDTDTQYF. The CDR3 DNA reads TGCGCCAGCAGTGATTCCCCCAGGGACACAGATACGCAGTATTTT.

This clonotype appeared a few times. This chain connects TRBV5-1 to TRBJ2-7, with D unclear. Germline V CDR1 and CDR2: SGHRS, YFSETQ. Between the trimmed V and J ends, which lost 2 bases and 0 bases, there was a span of 9 bases. The CDR3 has 14 residues. CDR3 in amino acids: CASSFAASSYEQYF. In DNA, the CDR3 is TGCGCCAGCAGCTTTGCGGCCAGCTCCTACGAGCAGTACTTC. The full variable domain, with the rest looked up from reference TRBV5-1 and TRBJ2-7, is KAGVTQTPRYLIKTRGQQVTLSCSPISGHRSVSWYQQTPGQGLQFLFEYFSETQRNKGNFPGRFSGRQFSNSRSEMNVSTLELGDSALYLCASSFAASSYEQYFGPGTRLTVT.

This clonotype was counted only a few times. The chain recombines TRBV6-5 with TRBJ1-3; 7 bases align to TRBD1. Looked up from germline, CDR1 is MNHEY and CDR2 is SVGAGI. Trimming removed 4 bases from V and 2 bases from J; junction bases left unmatched: 14. This CDR3 is built from 18 residues. The CDR3 loop is CASSSYPTGTDTGNTIYF. CDR3 nucleotides: TGTGCCAGCAGTTCCTACCCTACCGGGACAGACACTGGAAACACCATATATTTT.

This clonotype was counted only a few times. This rearrangement joins TRBV11-1 to TRBJ2-3; 8 nucleotides agree with TRBD1. The CDR3 contains 18 residues. Germline V gene lookup returns CDR1 SGHAT and CDR2 FQDESV (reference sequence). V was clipped by 8 bases and J by 3 bases; unmatched bases: 19. CDR3 amino acids: CASLPGRFDRGGTDTQYF. The CDR3 DNA sequence: TGTGCCAGCCTACCCGGGAGATTCGACAGGGGTGGAACAGATACGCAGTATTTT.

This clonotype was counted at least ten times. V gene TRBV9 combines with J gene TRBJ2-7, with 8 bases fitting TRBD1. In germline, CDR1 is SGDLS, CDR2 YYNGEE. The junction had 4 bases not matched to a gene; V was cut back by 0 bases and J by 5 bases. This CDR3 region has 14 residues. The CDR3 DNA sequence: TGTGCCAGCAGCGTAGGACAGGGGAACCACGAGCAGTACTTC. This encodes CASSVGQGNHEQYF.

This clonotype was seen a handful of times. The rearrangement joins TRBV6-1 to TRBJ2-3; TRBD1 agrees at 9 bases. The V gene's germline CDR1 is MNHNS and CDR2 SASEGT. V gave up 6 bases and J gave up 6 bases; unmatched junction bases: 7. The CDR3 loop spans 14 amino acids. CDR3: CASRTWDREDTQYF. Written as DNA, the CDR3 is TGTGCCAGCAGAACTTGGGACAGGGAGGATACGCAGTATTTT.

This clonotype was detected only a few times. V and J are TRBV29-1 and TRBJ1-2; 11 bases agree with TRBD1. This CDR3 region has 14 residues. After removal of 6 bases from V and 7 bases from J, the junction contained 10 bases not matched to a gene. Germline V CDR1 and CDR2: SQVTM, ANQGSEA. Here the CDR3 reads CSVGTGTGGSGYTF. The CDR3 region has the DNA TGCAGCGTGGGGACCGGGACAGGGGGAAGTGGCTACACCTTC.

This clonotype was recorded a few times. The chain links TRBV19 to TRBJ2-1; TRBD1 matches 8 bases. Germline values: CDR1 LNHDA, CDR2 SQIVND (reference sequence). J was trimmed by 4 bases and V by 6 bases; bases with no gene match: 8. The CDR3 consists of 15 residues. The CDR3 region is CASSIAGTGYNEQFF. The CDR3 coding sequence is TGTGCCAGTAGCATTGCGGGGACAGGTTACAATGAGCAGTTCTTC. The complete variable domain, with remaining parts taken from reference TRBV19 and TRBJ2-1, reads DGGITQSPKYLFRKEGQNVTLSCEQNLNHDAMYWYRQDPGQGLRLIYYSQIVNDFQKGDIAEGYSVSREKKESFPLTVTSAQKNPTAFYLCASSIAGTGYNEQFFGPGTRLTVL.

This clonotype has more than one count but fewer than ten. The V gene is TRBV28, the J gene TRBJ2-5; 7 nucleotides agree with TRBD1. V lost 1 base, J lost 5 bases, and 7 bases stayed unmatched. This CDR3 comprises 15 residues. Germline CDR1 is MDHEN and CDR2 is SYDVKM. CDR3 sequence: CASSLSTGQGETQYF. CDR3 bases: TGTGCCAGCAGTTTATCGACAGGGCAAGGGGAGACCCAGTACTTC.

In its sample, this clonotype was seen many times. The V call is TRBV5-1, the J call TRBJ2-7, with no clear D. The length of the CDR3 is 16 residues. CDR1 SGHRS and CDR2 YFSETQ come from the germline V gene. Trimming removed 4 bases at V and 0 bases at J, with 17 bases between. CDR3 coding DNA: TGCGCCAGCAGCCCCGCGTCTTCCTCAAACTCCTACGAGCAGTACTTC. Translating it yields CASSPASSSNSYEQYF.

This clonotype was observed a few times. The chain recombines TRBV11-2 with TRBJ2-3; 9 bases fit TRBD2. Germline CDR1 and CDR2: SGHAT and FQNNGV. J gave up 5 bases and V 1 base, and 10 bases lay outside the gene matches. The CDR3 contains 17 residues. CDR3 DNA: TGTGCCAGCAGCTTAGGGGGAGCGGGGGGTCTAGGAGATACGCAGTATTTT. This gives the protein CASSLGGAGGLGDTQYF.